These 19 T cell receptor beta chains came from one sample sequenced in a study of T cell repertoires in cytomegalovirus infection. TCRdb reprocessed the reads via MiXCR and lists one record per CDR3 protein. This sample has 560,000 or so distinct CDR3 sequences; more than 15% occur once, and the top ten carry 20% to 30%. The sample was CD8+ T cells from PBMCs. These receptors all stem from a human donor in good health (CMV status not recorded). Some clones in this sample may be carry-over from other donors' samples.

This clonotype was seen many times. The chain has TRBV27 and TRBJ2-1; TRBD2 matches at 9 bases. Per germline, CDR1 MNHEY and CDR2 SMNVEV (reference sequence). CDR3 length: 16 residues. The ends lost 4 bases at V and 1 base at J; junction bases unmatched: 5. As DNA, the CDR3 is TGTGCCAGCAGTTCCCTTCTAGCGGGGTCCTACAATGAGCAGTTCTTC. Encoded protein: CASSSLLAGSYNEQFF.

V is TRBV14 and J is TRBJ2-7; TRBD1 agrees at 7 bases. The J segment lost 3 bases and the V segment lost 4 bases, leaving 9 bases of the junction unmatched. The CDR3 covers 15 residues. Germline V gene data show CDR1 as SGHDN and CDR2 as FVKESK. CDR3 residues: CASSPDRLRDYEQYF. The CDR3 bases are TGTGCCAGCAGCCCGGACAGGCTTCGGGACTACGAGCAGTACTTC.

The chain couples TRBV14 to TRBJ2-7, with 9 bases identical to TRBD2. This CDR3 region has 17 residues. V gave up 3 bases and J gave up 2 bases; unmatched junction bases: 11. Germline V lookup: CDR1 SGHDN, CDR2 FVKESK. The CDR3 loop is CASSHEGGLAITYEQYF. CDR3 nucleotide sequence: TGTGCCAGCAGCCATGAAGGCGGACTAGCGATCACCTACGAGCAGTACTTC.

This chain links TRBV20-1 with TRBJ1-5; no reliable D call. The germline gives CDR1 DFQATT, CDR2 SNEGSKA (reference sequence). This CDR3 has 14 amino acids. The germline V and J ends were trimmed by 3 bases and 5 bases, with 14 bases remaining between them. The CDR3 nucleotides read TGCAGTGCTAGCGACCGCACCTACGATCAGCCCCAGCATTTT. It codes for CSASDRTYDQPQHF.

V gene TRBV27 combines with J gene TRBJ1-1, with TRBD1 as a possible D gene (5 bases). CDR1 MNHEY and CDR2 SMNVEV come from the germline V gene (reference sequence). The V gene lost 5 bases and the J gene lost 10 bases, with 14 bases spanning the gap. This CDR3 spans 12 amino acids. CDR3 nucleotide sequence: TGTGCCAGCAGTCCGCAGGGATCGGGAGCTTTCTTT. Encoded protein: CASSPQGSGAFF.

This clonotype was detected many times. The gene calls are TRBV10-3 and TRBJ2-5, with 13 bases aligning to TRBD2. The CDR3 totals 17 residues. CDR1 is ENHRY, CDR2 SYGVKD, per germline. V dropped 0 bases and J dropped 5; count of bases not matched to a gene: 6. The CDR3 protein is CAISESRTSGSGETQYF. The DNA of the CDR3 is TGTGCCATCAGTGAGTCTCGGACTAGCGGGAGTGGGGAGACCCAGTACTTC.

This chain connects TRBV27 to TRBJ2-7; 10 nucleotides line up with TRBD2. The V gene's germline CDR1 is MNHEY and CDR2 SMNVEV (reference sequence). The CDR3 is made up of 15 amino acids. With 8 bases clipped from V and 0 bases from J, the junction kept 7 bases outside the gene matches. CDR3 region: CASSTSGVSSYEQYF. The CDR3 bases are TGTGCCAGCTCAACTAGCGGGGTAAGCTCCTACGAGCAGTACTTC.

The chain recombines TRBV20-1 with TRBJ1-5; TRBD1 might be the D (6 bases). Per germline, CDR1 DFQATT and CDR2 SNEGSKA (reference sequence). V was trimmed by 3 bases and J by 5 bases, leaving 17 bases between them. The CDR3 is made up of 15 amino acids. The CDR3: CSASLGQGIHQPQHF. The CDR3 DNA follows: TGCAGTGCTAGTTTGGGGCAGGGGATCCATCAGCCCCAGCATTTT.

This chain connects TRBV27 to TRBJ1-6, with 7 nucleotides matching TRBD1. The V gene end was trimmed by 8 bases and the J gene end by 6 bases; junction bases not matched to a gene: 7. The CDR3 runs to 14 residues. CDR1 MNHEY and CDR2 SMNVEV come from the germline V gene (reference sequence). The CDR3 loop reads CASHYGTANSPLHF. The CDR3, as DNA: TGTGCCAGCCACTACGGGACAGCTAATTCACCCCTCCACTTT.

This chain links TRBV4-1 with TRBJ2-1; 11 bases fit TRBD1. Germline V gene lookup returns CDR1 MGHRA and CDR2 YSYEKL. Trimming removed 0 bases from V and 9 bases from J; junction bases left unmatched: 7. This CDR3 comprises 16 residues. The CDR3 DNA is TGCGCCAGCAGCCAAGACGCGGACAGGGGGCAGGGTGAGCAGTTCTTC. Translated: CASSQDADRGQGEQFF.

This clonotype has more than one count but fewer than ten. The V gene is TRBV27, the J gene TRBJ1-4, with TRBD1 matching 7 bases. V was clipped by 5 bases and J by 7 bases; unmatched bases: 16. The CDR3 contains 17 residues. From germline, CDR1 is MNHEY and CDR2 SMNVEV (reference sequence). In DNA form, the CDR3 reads TGTGCCAGCAGTGCCCGGGGGGTTGGGACAGTACGTGAAAAACTGTTTTTT. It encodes CASSARGVGTVREKLFF.

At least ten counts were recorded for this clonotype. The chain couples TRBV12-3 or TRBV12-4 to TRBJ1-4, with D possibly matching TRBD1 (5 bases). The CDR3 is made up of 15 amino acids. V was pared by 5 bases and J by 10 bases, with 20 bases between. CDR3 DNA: TGTGCCAGCAGTACCCGGGACCTCCTAAACGTAAAACTGTTTTTT. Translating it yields CASSTRDLLNVKLFF.

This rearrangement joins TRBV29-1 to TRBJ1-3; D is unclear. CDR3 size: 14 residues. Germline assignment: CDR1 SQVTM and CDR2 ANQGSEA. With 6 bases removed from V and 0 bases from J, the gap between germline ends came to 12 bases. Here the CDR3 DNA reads TGCAGCGTCAACCTTGGGGTCTCTGGAAACACCATATATTTT. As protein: CSVNLGVSGNTIYF.

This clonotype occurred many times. The CDR3 nucleotides read TGCGCCAGCAGCCAAGAACAGCACCCTAGCACAGATACGCAGTATTTT. This translates into CASSQEQHPSTDTQYF. The chain has TRBV4-1 and TRBJ2-3, with D uncertain. The V end lost 0 bases, the J end lost 0 bases, and 10 bases lay between the germline ends. Germline V gives CDR1 MGHRA, CDR2 YSYEKL. The CDR3 consists of 16 residues.

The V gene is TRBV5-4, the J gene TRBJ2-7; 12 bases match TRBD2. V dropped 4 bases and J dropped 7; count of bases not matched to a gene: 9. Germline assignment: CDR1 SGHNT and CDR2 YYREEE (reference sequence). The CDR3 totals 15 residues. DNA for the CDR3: TGTGCCAGCAGCCGCCGACTAGCGGGAGTAGTAGAGCAGTACTTC. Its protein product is CASSRRLAGVVEQYF.

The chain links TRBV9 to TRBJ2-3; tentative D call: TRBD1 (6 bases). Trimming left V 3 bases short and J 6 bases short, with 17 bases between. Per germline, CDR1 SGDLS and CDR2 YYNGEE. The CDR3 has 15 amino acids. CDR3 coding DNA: TGTGCCAGCAGCGAGGGGCATCAGGGGATGGATACGCAGTATTTT. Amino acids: CASSEGHQGMDTQYF.

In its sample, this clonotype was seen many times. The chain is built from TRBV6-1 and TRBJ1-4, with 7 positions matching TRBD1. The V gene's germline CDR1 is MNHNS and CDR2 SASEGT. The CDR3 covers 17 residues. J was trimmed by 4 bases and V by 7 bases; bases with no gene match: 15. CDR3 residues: CASTRRDSTLLNEKLFF. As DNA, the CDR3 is TGTGCCAGCACTCGGCGGGACAGTACCCTCCTTAATGAAAAACTGTTTTTT.

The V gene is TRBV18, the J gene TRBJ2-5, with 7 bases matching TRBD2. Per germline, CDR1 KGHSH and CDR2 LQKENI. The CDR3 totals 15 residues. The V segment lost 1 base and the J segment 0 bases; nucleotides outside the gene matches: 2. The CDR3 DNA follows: TGTGCCAGCTCACCACGGGGGGGATACCAAGAGACCCAGTACTTC. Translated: CASSPRGGYQETQYF.

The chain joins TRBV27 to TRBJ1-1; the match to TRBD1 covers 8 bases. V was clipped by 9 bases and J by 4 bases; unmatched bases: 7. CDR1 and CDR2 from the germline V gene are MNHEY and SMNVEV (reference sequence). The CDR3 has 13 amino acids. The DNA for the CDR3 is TGTGCCAGTGGCCAGGGGGCGAGCACTGAAGCTTTCTTT. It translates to CASGQGASTEAFF.